This is a list of T cell receptor beta chains from one sample in a study of identical twins. TCRdb re-analysed the 5' RACE reads in MiXCR, keeping a single row per CDR3 protein. The table has approximately 300,000 distinct CDR3 sequences, roughly 8.6% seen once. This sample also appeared in a second study, on yellow fever vaccine responses in identical twins.

Sequencing was carried out using CD8+ T cells sorted from blood. The receptors were gathered from a woman aged 18-29 years in good health. CDR3s include the opening cysteine and the closing phenylalanine or tryptophan. Each record gives: V gene, CDR3 length, clone size, J gene, D gene, CDR3 protein, CDR3 DNA. D genes are given only for firm matches. Where a row states a size, it is once, few, many or the class of an expanded clone; other rows omit it.

TRBV11-2	15	few	TRBJ2-7	NA	CASSLDFVLSDEQYF	TGTGCCAGCAGCTTAGATTTTGTGCTGAGCGACGAGCAGTACTTC
TRBV11-1	18	NA	TRBJ2-3	NA	CASRPTILRGGLPDTQYF	TGTGCCAGCAGACCAACGATTCTCCGGGGCGGTTTGCCAGATACGCAGTATTTT
TRBV7-9	14	NA	TRBJ2-5	NA	CASSLHNSQETQYF	TGTGCCAGCAGCTTACACAACAGCCAAGAGACCCAGTACTTC
TRBV14	16	few	TRBJ2-5	TRBD2	CASSQRTSGRQETQYF	TGTGCCAGCAGCCAAAGGACTAGCGGGAGGCAAGAGACCCAGTACTTC
TRBV28	17	NA	TRBJ2-5	TRBD1	CASSFPLRQGDQETQYF	TGTGCCAGCAGTTTCCCCCTGAGGCAGGGGGATCAAGAGACCCAGTACTTC
TRBV7-9	13	many	TRBJ2-3	NA	CARRGASTDTQYF	TGTGCCAGGAGGGGTGCTAGCACAGATACGCAGTATTTT
TRBV12-3/TRBV12-4	15	many	TRBJ1-3	NA	CASTETGGAGNTIYF	TGTGCCAGCACTGAAACTGGGGGGGCTGGAAACACCATATATTTT
TRBV10-2	15	many	TRBJ2-7	TRBD1	CASSESDRGTYEQYF	TGCGCCAGCAGTGAGTCCGACAGGGGTACCTACGAGCAGTACTTC
TRBV20-1	12	few	TRBJ1-1	NA	CSAREANTEAFF	TGCAGTGCTAGAGAGGCCAACACTGAAGCTTTCTTT
TRBV7-2	15	few	TRBJ1-4	TRBD1	CASSPPGQGYEKLFF	TGTGCCAGCAGCCCACCGGGACAGGGCTATGAAAAACTGTTTTTT
TRBV29-1	13	many	TRBJ1-5	NA	CSVHDGSNQPQHF	TGCAGCGTCCACGACGGTAGCAATCAGCCCCAGCATTTT
TRBV4-3	16	NA	TRBJ2-1	TRBD2	CASSQDRGLLSYEQFF	TGCGCCAGCAGCCAAGATAGGGGACTACTATCGTATGAGCAGTTCTTC
TRBV6-1	15	many	TRBJ1-6	TRBD1	CASSKQGVDNSPLHF	TGTGCCAGCAGCAAGCAGGGGGTCGATAATTCACCCCTCCACTTT
TRBV6-1	16	few	TRBJ2-2	TRBD1	CASRIIHRGLAGELFF	TGTGCCAGCAGGATAATTCACAGGGGGCTCGCCGGGGAGCTGTTTTTT
TRBV7-9	14	NA	TRBJ1-5	TRBD1	CASSGGQGRQPQHF	TGTGCCAGCAGCGGTGGACAGGGGCGACAGCCCCAGCATTTT
TRBV27	14	few	TRBJ2-5	NA	CASSPLTGSETQYF	TGTGCCAGCAGTCCCCTTACAGGGTCAGAGACCCAGTACTTC
TRBV2	17	NA	TRBJ2-6	NA	CASTPPRDPSGANVLTF	TGTGCCAGCACACCACCCAGGGATCCATCTGGGGCCAACGTCCTGACTTTC
TRBV7-9	14	many	TRBJ2-7	NA	CASSVQGSAYEQYF	TGTGCCAGCAGCGTACAGGGTTCGGCCTACGAGCAGTACTTC
TRBV5-8	17	many	TRBJ2-3	TRBD2	CASSLSSGFTYTDTQYF	TGTGCCAGCAGCTTATCTAGCGGGTTTACCTACACAGATACGCAGTATTTT
TRBV20-1	14	few	TRBJ2-7	TRBD1	CSASGTGLGYEQYF	TGCAGTGCTAGTGGGACAGGGTTGGGATACGAGCAGTACTTC
TRBV29-1	14	many	TRBJ2-7	TRBD1	CSVQSPQGNYEQYF	TGCAGCGTTCAAAGTCCACAGGGGAACTACGAGCAGTACTTC
TRBV3-1	20	NA	TRBJ2-7	TRBD1	CASSQDRRDRAQVPTYEQYF	TGTGCCAGCAGCCAAGATCGGCGGGACAGGGCCCAAGTTCCCACCTACGAGCAGTACTTC
TRBV24-1	13	many	TRBJ1-1	NA	CATSGSFSTEAFF	TGTGCCACCAGTGGGTCTTTCTCCACTGAAGCTTTCTTT
TRBV11-2	15	NA	TRBJ2-2	TRBD1	CASSLGQGAAGELFF	TGTGCCAGCAGCTTAGGACAGGGGGCGGCCGGGGAGCTGTTTTTT
TRBV11-2	16	NA	TRBJ2-3	NA	CASSPHIAAVTDTQYF	TGTGCCAGCAGCCCACATATAGCGGCTGTTACAGATACGCAGTATTTT
TRBV2	14	many	TRBJ2-5	TRBD1	CASNPKGQGETQYF	TGTGCCAGCAACCCGAAGGGACAGGGTGAGACCCAGTACTTC
TRBV2	15	NA	TRBJ2-1	NA	CATPIGQGSYNEQFF	TGTGCCACCCCCATCGGGCAGGGGTCCTACAATGAGCAGTTCTTC
TRBV5-6	16	NA	TRBJ1-5	NA	CASSLLGAGSNQPQHF	TGTGCCAGCAGCTTGCTGGGGGCTGGGAGCAATCAGCCCCAGCATTTT
TRBV7-9	11	many	TRBJ2-1	NA	CASSSSGWQFF	TGTGCCAGCAGCTCCAGCGGGTGGCAGTTCTTC
TRBV10-3	11	NA	TRBJ1-1	TRBD1	CAINYRGEAFF	TGTGCCATCAATTACAGGGGTGAAGCTTTCTTT
TRBV15	12	many	TRBJ2-1	NA	CATSRAYNEQFF	TGTGCCACCAGCAGAGCATACAATGAGCAGTTCTTC
TRBV11-1	20	many	TRBJ1-2	TRBD1	CASSSGQSTPHSPRGYGYTF	TGTGCCAGCAGCTCGGGACAGTCTACCCCTCATTCCCCCAGGGGCTATGGCTACACCTTC
TRBV29-1	13	NA	TRBJ2-7	NA	CSVEGQSSYEQYF	TGCAGCGTTGAGGGCCAAAGCTCCTACGAGCAGTACTTC
TRBV4-1	12	many	TRBJ1-4	NA	CASSQGDSEMFF	TGCGCCAGCAGCCAAGGGGACTCAGAAATGTTTTTT
TRBV12-3/TRBV12-4	14	many	TRBJ2-7	TRBD2	CASSASGASYEQYF	TGTGCCAGCAGTGCTAGCGGGGCCTCCTACGAGCAGTACTTC
TRBV7-9	14	few	TRBJ2-3	NA	CASSTWTEPNTQYF	TGTGCCAGCAGCACTTGGACAGAACCGAATACGCAGTATTTT
TRBV3-1	15	NA	TRBJ2-3	TRBD2	CASSLRGGNTDTQYF	TGTGCCAGCAGCCTTCGGGGGGGTAACACAGATACGCAGTATTTT
TRBV5-1	15	many	TRBJ2-7	NA	CASSLTQGSSYEQYF	TGCGCCAGCAGCTTAACACAGGGAAGCTCCTACGAGCAGTACTTC
TRBV20-1	12	few	TRBJ2-7	TRBD1	CSAGDRTHEQYF	TGCAGTGCTGGGGACAGGACCCACGAGCAGTACTTC
TRBV20-1	16	few	TRBJ2-5	TRBD1	CSARDLRRDRQETQYF	TGCAGTGCTAGAGATTTGCGCCGGGACAGACAAGAGACCCAGTACTTC
TRBV12-3/TRBV12-4	19	NA	TRBJ2-5	TRBD2	CASSSPGLAGKGAQETQYF	TGTGCCAGCAGTTCCCCGGGACTAGCGGGAAAAGGGGCCCAAGAGACCCAGTACTTC
TRBV19	12	NA	TRBJ2-2	NA	CASRKPTGELFF	TGTGCCAGTCGTAAGCCCACCGGGGAGCTGTTTTTT
TRBV25-1	14	NA	TRBJ2-7	NA	CASSGGGQIYEQYF	TGTGCCAGCAGTGGCGGGGGCCAAATATACGAGCAGTACTTC
TRBV27	15	many	TRBJ2-1	NA	CASSLDSGSYNEQFF	TGTGCCAGCAGTTTGGACAGCGGCTCCTACAATGAGCAGTTCTTC
TRBV28	13	few	TRBJ2-7	NA	CASSYRVHFEQYF	TGTGCCAGCTCTTACAGGGTGCATTTCGAGCAGTACTTC
TRBV13	15	NA	TRBJ2-5	NA	CASSFMGLHQETQYF	TGTGCCAGCAGCTTTATGGGGTTACACCAAGAGACCCAGTACTTC
TRBV6-1	18	few	TRBJ2-1	NA	CASSILGSVGGIGNEQFF	TGTGCCAGCAGTATATTGGGCTCCGTCGGGGGAATTGGCAATGAGCAGTTCTTC
TRBV27	14	few	TRBJ2-5	TRBD2	CASSWGGSVETQYF	TGTGCCAGCAGTTGGGGAGGGTCCGTCGAGACCCAGTACTTC
TRBV12-5	13	few	TRBJ2-7	NA	CAHLGTGKGEQYF	TGTGCTCACCTCGGAACAGGGAAGGGCGAGCAGTACTTC
TRBV11-2	16	NA	TRBJ2-1	TRBD2	CASSLVPSGLYNEQFF	TGTGCCAGCAGCTTAGTTCCTAGCGGTCTCTACAATGAGCAGTTCTTC